Listed below are T cell receptor beta chains from one sample, sequenced in a study of siplizumab effects on memory and regulatory T cells. The protocol was immunoSEQ multiplex PCR, while the TCRdb copy is restricted to in-frame clones and leaves out a portion. The profile shows about 87,000 clones, around 94% of them singletons. The sequencing input was non-Treg CD4+ T cells sorted from blood. All receptors come from a human donor in good health. The CDR3 runs from the conserved cysteine through the conserved F or W. D genes are given only for firm matches. A clone size is listed for some rows: how often the clone was seen (once, few, many), or a class if it is expanded.

V,J,size,D,DNA,CDR3
TRBV10-3,TRBJ1-3,NA,NA,TGTGCCATCAGGCCGCAGGGTAGCTCTGGAAACACCATATATTTT,CAIRPQGSSGNTIYF
TRBV19,TRBJ2-5,NA,TRBD1,TGTGCCAGTAGTCCCGGGGACAGGGGAAGAGAGACCCAGTACTTC,CASSPGDRGRETQYF
TRBV30,TRBJ1-6,NA,NA,TGTGCCTGGAGTGTTCGAGCCAGGAATTCACCCCTCCACTTT,CAWSVRARNSPLHF
TRBV5-5,TRBJ2-1,NA,NA,TGTGCCAGCAGCCTGACTAGGGGCGTTGTGAAGTTCTTC,CASSLTRGVVKFF
TRBV11-3,TRBJ2-2,NA,NA,TGTGCCAGCAGCTTCTTAGACGGAAACACCGGGGAGCTGTTTTTT,CASSFLDGNTGELFF
TRBV7-2,TRBJ2-5,NA,NA,TGTGCCAGCCGGCTAGGACGTAGCGAGTCCGGGACCCAGTACTTC,CASRLGRSESGTQYF
TRBV5-1,TRBJ1-2,once,TRBD1,TGCGCCAGCACCCCGACAGGGAACTATGGCTACACCTTC,CASTPTGNYGYTF
TRBV7-6,TRBJ1-3,once,TRBD1,TGTGCCAGCAGCCAGGCAGGGGGGGACACCATATATTTT,CASSQAGGDTIYF
TRBV4-1,TRBJ2-7,NA,NA,TGCGCCAGCAGCCAAGAGAGGAAAACGGGACAAACCTACGAGCAGTACTTC,CASSQERKTGQTYEQYF
TRBV19,TRBJ2-7,NA,TRBD1,TGTGCCAGTAGTTCCCAAACCGGGACAGGAGGTTCCGAGCAGTACTTC,CASSSQTGTGGSEQYF
TRBV4-2,TRBJ1-1,NA,TRBD1,TGTGCCAGCAGCCAAGTCGAAGGACAGGGGAGGGTTGAAGCTTTCTTT,CASSQVEGQGRVEAFF
TRBV2,TRBJ2-1,NA,NA,TGTGCCAGCAGTGAAGGCGGTAGGGTGGGGGAGCAGTTCTTC,CASSEGGRVGEQFF
TRBV4-2,TRBJ2-5,NA,NA,TGTGCCAGCAGCCCCAGTCAAGCGGGCGAGACCCAGTACTTC,CASSPSQAGETQYF
TRBV5-6,TRBJ2-5,NA,TRBD1,TGTGCCAGCAGCTTTCGGGGACAGAAAGAGACCCAGTACTTC,CASSFRGQKETQYF
TRBV11-3,TRBJ2-7,NA,NA,TGTGCCAGCAGCTTAGACAGATACTACGAGCAGTACTTC,CASSLDRYYEQYF
TRBV11-2,TRBJ1-6,NA,NA,TGTGCCAGCAGCCCTAGACAGGCCTATAATTCACCCCTCCACTTT,CASSPRQAYNSPLHF
TRBV6-5,TRBJ2-5,NA,TRBD1,TGTGCCAGCAGTTCGGGGACAGGGGCCCGTATAGAGACCCAGTACTTC,CASSSGTGARIETQYF
TRBV5-1,TRBJ2-6,NA,TRBD1,TGCGCCAGCAGCTTGGCTCCCCGGCCGGGACAGGGTACTTTGGGGGCCAACGTCCTGACTTTC,CASSLAPRPGQGTLGANVLTF
TRBV5-1,TRBJ2-1,NA,TRBD2,TGCGCCAGCATTGGACTAGGCCGCTACAATGAGCAGTTCTTC,CASIGLGRYNEQFF
TRBV7-6,TRBJ1-1,NA,NA,TGTGCCAGCAGCGCAGACGGGGCAGCGAACACTGAAGCTTTCTTT,CASSADGAANTEAFF
TRBV5-5,TRBJ2-7,NA,NA,TGTGCCAGCAGCATAGGGGACAACGGGTTGAACGAGCAGTACTTC,CASSIGDNGLNEQYF
TRBV15,TRBJ2-3,NA,NA,TGTGCCACCAGCAGGTCGGCGGGCGCAGATACGCAGTATTTT,CATSRSAGADTQYF
TRBV25-1,TRBJ2-2,once,NA,TGTGCCAGCAGTGAATTGTCCACCGGGGAGCTGTTTTTT,CASSELSTGELFF
TRBV6-1,TRBJ1-1,NA,NA,TGTGCCAGCAGTGATACCGTGAGGGGCACTGAAGCTTTCTTT,CASSDTVRGTEAFF
TRBV6-6,TRBJ1-1,NA,TRBD1,TGTGCCAGCAGTTACAGGTCAGGGGGGGAGAACACTGAAGCTTTCTTT,CASSYRSGGENTEAFF
TRBV6-6,TRBJ2-1,NA,NA,TGTGCCAGCAGTCCGGGGGAGAATGAGCAGTTCTTC,CASSPGENEQFF
TRBV7-6,TRBJ2-1,NA,NA,TGTGCCAGCAGCTTAGAAGGACTCCCGCCTCGGGATGAGCAGTTCTTC,CASSLEGLPPRDEQFF
TRBV10-3,TRBJ2-5,NA,TRBD1,TGTGCCATCAGTGGTGACAGGGGGGAGACCCAGTACTTC,CAISGDRGETQYF
TRBV27,TRBJ2-5,NA,NA,TGTGCCAGCAGTTTTTTTGGGGGAGAGACCCAGTACTTC,CASSFFGGETQYF
TRBV9,TRBJ2-1,NA,NA,TGTGCCAGCAGCGTAGGCCCGGGACCAACCTACAATGAGCAGTTCTTC,CASSVGPGPTYNEQFF
TRBV30,TRBJ2-3,NA,TRBD2,TGTGCCTGGCTCCCTCATAGCGGGAGAGGGTATGGTACGCAGTATTTT,CAWLPHSGRGYGTQYF
TRBV7-9,TRBJ1-5,once,TRBD1,TGTGCCAGCAGCAAAATTGGGACAGGGGGGACTCAGCCCCAGCATTTT,CASSKIGTGGTQPQHF
TRBV6-5,TRBJ2-1,NA,TRBD1,TGTGCCAGCAGTTACTCGGACAGGGGCAATGAGCAGTTCTTC,CASSYSDRGNEQFF
TRBV29-1,TRBJ1-3,NA,NA,TGCAGCGTTGACGTCGCTGGGGCAGTCTCTGGAAACACCATATATTTT,CSVDVAGAVSGNTIYF
TRBV30,TRBJ1-6,NA,NA,TGTGCCTGGAGTGTAAGGGGTAATTCACCCCTCCACTTT,CAWSVRGNSPLHF